This T cell receptor (beta chain) was profiled in a study of regulatory T cells in long-lasting Graves disease. Study details: Persistent Graves' disease required over 5 years of antithyroid drugs and positive TSH receptor antibodies.

CDR3 regions were amplified by Arm-PCR using iRepertoire HTBI primers to build TCR beta libraries. The authors' processing: Sample data revealed under 75 TRBV and more than 13 TRBJ segments. TCRdb processed the multiplex PCR reads anew with MiXCR; each CDR3 protein has one entry. The V and J calls follow TCRdb's processing rather than the paper's. The sample records about 340,000 distinct CDR3 sequences, around 20% being singletons. Time point here: persistent/refractory GD, antithyroid drugs over 5 years with positive TRAb. Construction of the TCR library relied on RNA isolated from PBMCs. In this sample, this clonotype turned up a few times. As yet, its antigen is unknown. General study results and limits: The small sample size may have reduced accuracy. Persistent-disease Graves' patients showed less TCR diversity than new cases.

The receptor was isolated from a female donor with Graves disease. This specimen consisted of peripheral blood mononuclear cells (PBMCs), obtained when the disease was refractory, from a patient treated with antithyroid drugs.

For the CDR3, the DNA is TGTGCCAGCAGCTTAAGGCGGGGTCTTCGCACTGAAGCTTTCTTT. Its protein is CASSLRRGLRTEAFF. This chain links TRBV7-2 with TRBJ1-1; D remains unclear. The CDR3 totals 15 residues. Germline assignment: CDR1 SGHTA and CDR2 FQGNSA. V was pared by 2 bases and J by 4 bases, with 14 bases between.